This TCR beta chain is drawn from a study of blood T cell repertoires in COVID-19. Across the study: Researchers got acute and convalescent COVID-19 samples from the United States, Italy and Spain. PBMCs, B-cell-depleted T cells, or T cells were the source of the cDNA or gDNA that made up the material.

Authors' data handling: Estimated nucleated cell counts came from reference gene primer amplification. TCRdb's table, derived via immunoSEQ multiplex PCR, lists solely in-frame clones and lacks some. V, J and clone size are taken as reported in that table, and D and trimming were inferred from the DNA itself. This repertoire shows approximately 15,000 clones, around 85% found once; its top ten account for 25% to 35%. V shed 8 bases and J 4 bases; nucleotides not matched to a gene: 12. CDR3 size: 15 residues. Germline lookup yields CDR1 SQVTM and CDR2 ANQGSEA. The chain recombines TRBV29-1 with TRBJ2-2; TRBD1 agrees at 8 bases. Material for sequencing was peripheral blood. The receptor's source is a human donor in a cohort sampled during active COVID-19. The DNA of the CDR3 is TGCAGCTCTTATGGGCCAGGGGGCTCCACCGGGGAGCTGTTTTTT. It encodes CSSYGPGGSTGELFF.